What follows is one T cell receptor beta chain and its context. As yet, its antigen is unknown. V dropped 5 bases and J dropped 0 bases, with 19 bases sitting between them. CDR1 is SEHNR, CDR2 FQNEAQ, per germline (reference sequence). The CDR3 runs to 17 residues. Nominal health characterized the donors when sampled, though unrecorded immune exposures were likely. This entry is derived from a study of cytomegalovirus exposure and HLA in healthy donors. Regarding the study as a whole: TCR beta V- and J-gene trimming was later associated with a missense DCLRE1C variant. Three CMV-associated chains were confirmed in vitro to be specific for CMV antigens.

In the PCR, 60 Vbeta and 13 Jbeta primers were used. Sequencing was performed with immunoSEQ multiplex PCR; in TCRdb, only in-frame clones are kept and a portion is missing. The sample's table shows fewer than 110,000 clones. The chain links TRBV7-9 to TRBJ1-1; unclear D gene. Source material: PBMCs. This clonotype was obtained from a man between 35 and 55 years old in good health and CMV-seronegative. The CDR3 sequence is CASSPKVSGDMNTEAFF. CDR3 coding DNA: TGTGCCAGCAGCCCTAAGGTGTCAGGCGATATGAACACTGAAGCTTTCTTT. The complete variable domain, with remaining parts taken from reference TRBV7-9 and TRBJ1-1, reads DTGVSQNPRHKITKRGQNVTFRCDPISEHNRLYWYRQTLGQGPEFLTYFQNEAQLEKSRLLSDRFSAERPKGSFSTLEIQRTEQGDSAMYLCASSPKVSGDMNTEAFFGQGTRLTVV.